The sequence of this T cell receptor (beta chain) was determined in a study of OX40 agonist ivuxolimab in advanced cancers. Study details: Three patients got partial responses; one had hepatocellular carcinoma and two had cutaneous melanoma. Findings of the study overall: Doses of 0.1 to 3.0 mg/kg were accompanied by clonal expansion of CD4+ and CD8+ blood T cells by week 6. On average, CD8+ T cells showed a greater number of expanded clones than CD4+.

On this clone itself: Its antigen is still unknown.

The CDR3 totals 15 residues. Germline V gene data show CDR1 as LNHDA and CDR2 as SQIVND (reference sequence). The trim removed 6 bases at V and 1 base at J, leaving 6 bases unmatched. The data were produced by immunoSEQ multiplex PCR, yet TCRdb's version contains in-frame clones alone and is incomplete. The data show fewer than 85,000 clones, around nine tenths seen once. This sequence joins TRBV19 and TRBJ1-1; 9 bases are shared with TRBD1. The sequencing used CD4+ or CD8+ T cells sorted from blood, collected in a trial of the OX40 agonist ivuxolimab. The receptor's source is an adult with an advanced solid tumor such as melanoma, head and neck, liver or kidney cancer. For the CDR3, the DNA is TGTGCCAGTAGCCCCGGACAGGGGAGGAACACTGAAGCTTTCTTT. It yields the protein CASSPGQGRNTEAFF.